The 7 T cell receptor beta chains given below trace back to one sample, sequenced in a study of T cell responses to AZD1222 COVID-19 vaccine (dated by TCRdb to the early 2020s). What the time point label conveys for this sample: about 28 days (+/-7) after the second vaccine dose. Libraries were prepared through the immunoSEQ multiplex PCR assay. TCRdb re-hosts the immuneACCESS table, in-frame sequences only. Its copies lack some clones; in the studies checked, an unresolved V gene accounts for under half of them, and the cause for the rest is not known. In this sample the table shows 100,000 to 130,000 clones, 75% to 95% of which occur a single time. The ten most abundant clones make up 5% to 8% of the sample. The starting material was peripheral blood, obtained 28 days after the second AZD1222 dose. The source is an adult who received the AZD1222 COVID-19 vaccine.

This chain uses TRBV14 with TRBJ2-3; 7 nucleotides line up with TRBD1. J lost 5 bases, V lost 4 bases, and 6 bases had no gene match. The CDR3 runs to 14 residues. CDR1 is SGHDN and CDR2 is FVKESK in the germline V gene. The CDR3 coding sequence is TGTGCCAGCAGCCGGGCGACAGGGATAGATACGCAGTATTTT. This encodes CASSRATGIDTQYF.

In its sample, this clone was seen once. CDR3 protein: CASGIYRDQPQHF. The CDR3 DNA follows: TGTGCCAGCGGGATCTACAGGGATCAGCCCCAGCATTTT. V gene TRBV2 combines with J gene TRBJ1-5, with D tentatively TRBD1 (6 bases). The CDR3 totals 13 residues. Deletions cut 8 bases from V and 5 bases from J, with 13 bases between. Germline assignment: CDR1 SNHLY and CDR2 FYNNEI.

The CDR3 coding sequence is TGTGCCAGCAGTTACTCACCAGGGAACACTGAAGCTTTCTTT. Its protein product is CASSYSPGNTEAFF. The genes are TRBV6-5 and TRBJ1-1; no firm D call. This CDR3 region has 14 residues. Germline-derived CDR1 and CDR2 are MNHEY and SVGAGI. V was cut by 0 bases and J by 1 base, with 6 bases left in between.

This chain links TRBV3-1 (or the pseudogene TRBV3-2) with TRBJ1-1; tentatively, D is TRBD1 (5 bases). This CDR3 region has 14 residues. The V and J ends lost 1 base and 8 bases respectively, with 14 bases between them. Germline assignment: CDR1 LGHDT and CDR2 YNNKEL (reference sequence). The CDR3 region has the DNA TGTGCCAGCAGCCAAGGGAGTTGGGGGGGAGAAGCTTTCTTT. Residues: CASSQGSWGGEAFF.

This chain links TRBV4-1 with TRBJ1-5; D ambiguous. V lost 3 bases to trimming and J lost 6 bases, with 9 bases between them. The CDR3 contains 13 residues. Germline V gene lookup returns CDR1 MGHRA and CDR2 YSYEKL. CDR3 bases: TGCGCCAGCAGCCATGGGTCGGGTCAGCCCCAGCATTTT. The encoded protein is CASSHGSGQPQHF.

The V gene is TRBV28, the J gene TRBJ1-2; 10 nucleotides match TRBD1. The V gene end was trimmed by 7 bases and the J gene end by 7 bases; junction bases not matched to a gene: 12. This CDR3 contains 15 residues. Germline-derived CDR1 and CDR2 are MDHEN and SYDVKM. This CDR3 reads CASNPAGTGVSGYTF. As DNA, the CDR3 is TGTGCCAGCAACCCCGCCGGGACAGGGGTGAGTGGCTACACCTTC.

This clone was seen a few times. The chain carries TRBV5-1 and TRBJ1-4, with D unresolved. Per germline, CDR1 SGHRS and CDR2 YFSETQ. The CDR3 contains 14 residues. The V and J ends lost 0 bases and 6 bases respectively, with 9 bases between them. The CDR3 here is CASSLGSGYEKLFF. The CDR3 DNA is TGCGCCAGCAGCTTGGGGTCGGGGTATGAAAAACTGTTTTTT.